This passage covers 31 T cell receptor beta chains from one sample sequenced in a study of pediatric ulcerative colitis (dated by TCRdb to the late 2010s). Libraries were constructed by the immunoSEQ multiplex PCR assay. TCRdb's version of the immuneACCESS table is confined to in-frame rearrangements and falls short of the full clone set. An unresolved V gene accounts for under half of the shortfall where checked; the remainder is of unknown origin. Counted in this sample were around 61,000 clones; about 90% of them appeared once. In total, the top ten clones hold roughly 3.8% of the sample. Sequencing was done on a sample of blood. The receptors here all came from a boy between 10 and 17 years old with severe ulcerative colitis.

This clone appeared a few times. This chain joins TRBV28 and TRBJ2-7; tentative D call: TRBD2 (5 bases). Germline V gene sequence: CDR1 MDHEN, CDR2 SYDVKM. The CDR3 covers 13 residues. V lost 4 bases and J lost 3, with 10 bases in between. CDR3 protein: CASSYRTFYEQYF. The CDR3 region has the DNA TGTGCCAGCAGTTATCGGACTTTCTACGAGCAGTACTTC.

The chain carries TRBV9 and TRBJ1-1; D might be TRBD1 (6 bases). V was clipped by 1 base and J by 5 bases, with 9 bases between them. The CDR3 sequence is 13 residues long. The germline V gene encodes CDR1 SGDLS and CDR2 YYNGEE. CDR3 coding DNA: TGTGCCAGCAGCGTACCAGGGGCGACTGAAGCTTTCTTT. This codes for CASSVPGATEAFF.

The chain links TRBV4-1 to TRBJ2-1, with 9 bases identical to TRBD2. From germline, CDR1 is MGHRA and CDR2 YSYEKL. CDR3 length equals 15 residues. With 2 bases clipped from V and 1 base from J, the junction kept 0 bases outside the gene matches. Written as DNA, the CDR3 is TGCGCCAGCAGCCAAAGCGGGAGGTCCTACAATGAGCAGTTCTTC. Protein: CASSQSGRSYNEQFF.

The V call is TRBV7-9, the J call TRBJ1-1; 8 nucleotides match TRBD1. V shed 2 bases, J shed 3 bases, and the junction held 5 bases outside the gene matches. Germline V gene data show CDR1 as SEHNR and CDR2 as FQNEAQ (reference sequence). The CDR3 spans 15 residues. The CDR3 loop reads CASSLREQGDTEAFF. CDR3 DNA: TGTGCCAGCAGCTTACGGGAACAGGGGGACACTGAAGCTTTCTTT.

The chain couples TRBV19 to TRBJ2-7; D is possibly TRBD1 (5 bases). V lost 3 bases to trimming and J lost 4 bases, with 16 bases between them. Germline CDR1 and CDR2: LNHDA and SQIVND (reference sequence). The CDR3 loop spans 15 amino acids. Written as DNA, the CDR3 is TGTGCCAGTAGTATTCAGGGAAGGCCCACTTACGAGCAGTACTTC. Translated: CASSIQGRPTYEQYF.

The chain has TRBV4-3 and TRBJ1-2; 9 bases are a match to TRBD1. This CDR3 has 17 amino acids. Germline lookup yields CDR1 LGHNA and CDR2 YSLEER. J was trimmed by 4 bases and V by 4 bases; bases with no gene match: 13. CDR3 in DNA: TGCGCCAGCAGCCTTGGGACAGGGAGGGGCTCCACCTATGGCTACACCTTC. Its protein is CASSLGTGRGSTYGYTF.

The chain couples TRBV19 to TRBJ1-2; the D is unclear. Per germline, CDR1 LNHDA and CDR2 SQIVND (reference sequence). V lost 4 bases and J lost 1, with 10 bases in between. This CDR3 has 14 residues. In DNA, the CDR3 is TGTGCCAGTAGTACCGGCAGAGATAACTATGGCTACACCTTC. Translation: CASSTGRDNYGYTF.

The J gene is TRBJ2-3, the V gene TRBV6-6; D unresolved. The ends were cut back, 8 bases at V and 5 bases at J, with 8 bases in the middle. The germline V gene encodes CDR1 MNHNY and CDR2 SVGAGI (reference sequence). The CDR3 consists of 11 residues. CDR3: CASGVEDTQYF. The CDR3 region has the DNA TGTGCCAGCGGGGTAGAAGATACGCAGTATTTT.

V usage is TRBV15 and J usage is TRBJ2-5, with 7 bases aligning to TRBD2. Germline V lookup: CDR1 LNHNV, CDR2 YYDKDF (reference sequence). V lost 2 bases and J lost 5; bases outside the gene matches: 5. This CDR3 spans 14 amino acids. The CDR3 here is CATSRTSAGETQYF. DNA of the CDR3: TGTGCCACCAGCAGAACTAGCGCTGGGGAGACCCAGTACTTC. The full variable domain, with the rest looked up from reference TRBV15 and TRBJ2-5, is DAMVIQNPRYQVTQFGKPVTLSCSQTLNHNVMYWYQQKSSQAPKLLFHYYDKDFNNEADTPDNFQSRRPNTSFCFLDIRSPGLGDTAMYLCATSRTSAGETQYFGPGTRLLVL.

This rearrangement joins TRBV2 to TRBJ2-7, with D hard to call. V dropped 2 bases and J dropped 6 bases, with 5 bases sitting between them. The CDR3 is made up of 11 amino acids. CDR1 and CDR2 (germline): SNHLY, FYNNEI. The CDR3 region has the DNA TGTGCCAGCAGTGAAAAAGGCGAGCAGTACTTC. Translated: CASSEKGEQYF.

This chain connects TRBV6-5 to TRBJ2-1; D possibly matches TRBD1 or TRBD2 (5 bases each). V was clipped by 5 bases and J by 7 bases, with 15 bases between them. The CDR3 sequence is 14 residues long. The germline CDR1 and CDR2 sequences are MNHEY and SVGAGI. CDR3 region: CASSRDGEVNEQFF. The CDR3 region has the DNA TGTGCCAGCAGTCGGGACGGCGAAGTAAATGAGCAGTTCTTC.

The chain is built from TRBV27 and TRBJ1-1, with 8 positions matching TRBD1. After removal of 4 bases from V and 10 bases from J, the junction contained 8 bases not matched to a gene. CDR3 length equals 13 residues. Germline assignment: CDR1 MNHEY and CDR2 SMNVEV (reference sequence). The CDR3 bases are TGTGCCAGCAGTTCAGGGACAGGTAGGGGAGCTTTCTTT. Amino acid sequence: CASSSGTGRGAFF.

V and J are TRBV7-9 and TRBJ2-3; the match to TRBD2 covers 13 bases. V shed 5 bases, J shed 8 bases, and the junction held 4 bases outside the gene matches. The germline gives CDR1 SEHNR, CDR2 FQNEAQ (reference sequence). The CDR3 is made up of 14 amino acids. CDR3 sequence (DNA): TGTGCCAGCAGCCGGACTAGCGGGAGTGGTACGCAGTATTTT. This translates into CASSRTSGSGTQYF.

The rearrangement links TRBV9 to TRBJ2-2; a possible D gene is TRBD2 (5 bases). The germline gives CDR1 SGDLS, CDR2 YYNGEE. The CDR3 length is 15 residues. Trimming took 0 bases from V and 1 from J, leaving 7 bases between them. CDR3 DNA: TGTGCCAGCAGCGTAGGACTACAGAACACCGGGGAGCTGTTTTTT. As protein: CASSVGLQNTGELFF.

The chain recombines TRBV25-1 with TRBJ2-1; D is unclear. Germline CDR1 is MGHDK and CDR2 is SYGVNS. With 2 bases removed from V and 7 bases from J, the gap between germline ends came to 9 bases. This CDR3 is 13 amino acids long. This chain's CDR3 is CASSEEEPNEQFF. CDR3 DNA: TGTGCCAGCAGTGAAGAGGAACCAAATGAGCAGTTCTTC.

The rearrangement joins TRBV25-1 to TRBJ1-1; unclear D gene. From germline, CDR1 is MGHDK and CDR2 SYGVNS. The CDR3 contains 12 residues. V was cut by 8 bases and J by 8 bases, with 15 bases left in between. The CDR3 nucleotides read TGTGCCAGCCGACATTCTCCACTGGAAGCTTTCTTT. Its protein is CASRHSPLEAFF.

The CDR3 coding sequence is TGCGCCATCCCGACGACAGTCTCTGGTTCAGAGACCCAGTACTTC. This codes for CAIPTTVSGSETQYF. The chain carries TRBV10-1 and TRBJ2-5; D might be TRBD1 (5 bases). Germline V CDR1 and CDR2: WNHNN, SYGVQD (reference sequence). With 10 bases removed from V and 4 bases from J, the gap between germline ends came to 22 bases. This CDR3 contains 15 residues.

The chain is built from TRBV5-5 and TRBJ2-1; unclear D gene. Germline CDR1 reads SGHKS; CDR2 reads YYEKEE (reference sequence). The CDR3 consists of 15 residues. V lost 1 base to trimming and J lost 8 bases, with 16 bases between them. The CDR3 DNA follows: TGTGCCAGCAGCTTGACTGGATGGGATAGGGATGAGCAGTTCTTC. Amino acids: CASSLTGWDRDEQFF.

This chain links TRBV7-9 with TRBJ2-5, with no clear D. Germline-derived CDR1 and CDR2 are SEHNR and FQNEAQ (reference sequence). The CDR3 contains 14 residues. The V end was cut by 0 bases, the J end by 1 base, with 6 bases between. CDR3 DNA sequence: TGTGCCAGCAGCTTAGCGAAGGGCCAAGAGACCCAGTACTTC. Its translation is CASSLAKGQETQYF.

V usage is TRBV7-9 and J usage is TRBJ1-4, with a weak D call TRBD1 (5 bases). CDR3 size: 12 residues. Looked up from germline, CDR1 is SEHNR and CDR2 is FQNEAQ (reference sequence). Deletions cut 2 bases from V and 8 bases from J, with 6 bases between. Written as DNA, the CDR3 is TGTGCCAGCAGCTTACAGGGAGAAAAACTGTTTTTT. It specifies CASSLQGEKLFF.

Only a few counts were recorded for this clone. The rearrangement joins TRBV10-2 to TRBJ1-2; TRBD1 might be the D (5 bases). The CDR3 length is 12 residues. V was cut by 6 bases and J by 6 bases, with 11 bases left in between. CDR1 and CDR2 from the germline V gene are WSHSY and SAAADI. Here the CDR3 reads CASSGTFNGYTF. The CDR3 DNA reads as TGCGCCAGCAGCGGGACCTTCAATGGCTACACCTTC.

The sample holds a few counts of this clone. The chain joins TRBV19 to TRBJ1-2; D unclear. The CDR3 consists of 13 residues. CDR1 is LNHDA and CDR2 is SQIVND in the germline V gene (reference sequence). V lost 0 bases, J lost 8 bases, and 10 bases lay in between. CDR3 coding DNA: TGTGCCAGTAGTATAGATTACCGGGGAGGCTACACCTTC. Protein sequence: CASSIDYRGGYTF.

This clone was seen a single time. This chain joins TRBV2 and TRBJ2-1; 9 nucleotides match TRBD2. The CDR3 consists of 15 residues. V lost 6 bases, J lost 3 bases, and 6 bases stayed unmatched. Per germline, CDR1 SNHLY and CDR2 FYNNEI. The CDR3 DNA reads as TGTGCCAGCAGGCCTGAGCGGGAGGTCTACAATGAGCAGTTCTTC. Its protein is CASRPEREVYNEQFF.

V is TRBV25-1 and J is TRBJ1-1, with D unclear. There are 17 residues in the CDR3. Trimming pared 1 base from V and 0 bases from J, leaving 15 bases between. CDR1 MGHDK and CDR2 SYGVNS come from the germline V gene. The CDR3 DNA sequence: TGTGCCAGCAGTGAATTAGGAGGGAGGGTATTGAACACTGAAGCTTTCTTT. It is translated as CASSELGGRVLNTEAFF.

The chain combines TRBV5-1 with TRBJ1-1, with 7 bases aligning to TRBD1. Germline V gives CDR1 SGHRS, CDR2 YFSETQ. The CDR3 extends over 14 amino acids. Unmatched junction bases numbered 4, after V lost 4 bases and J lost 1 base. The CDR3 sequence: CASSPQGPNTEAFF. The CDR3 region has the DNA TGCGCCAGCAGCCCACAGGGGCCGAACACTGAAGCTTTCTTT.

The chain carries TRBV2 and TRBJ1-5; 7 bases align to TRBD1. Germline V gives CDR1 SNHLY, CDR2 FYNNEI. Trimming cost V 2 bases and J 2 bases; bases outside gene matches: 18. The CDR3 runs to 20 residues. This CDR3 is CASSEFGVTQGSPGNQPQHF. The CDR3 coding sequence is TGTGCCAGCAGTGAATTTGGGGTGACACAGGGGTCACCAGGCAATCAGCCCCAGCATTTT.

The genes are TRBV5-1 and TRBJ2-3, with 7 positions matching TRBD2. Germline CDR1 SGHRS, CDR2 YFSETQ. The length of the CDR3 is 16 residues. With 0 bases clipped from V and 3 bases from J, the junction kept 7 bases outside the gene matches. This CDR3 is CASSLGAGVGTDTQYF. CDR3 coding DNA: TGCGCCAGCAGCTTGGGCGCGGGAGTAGGGACAGATACGCAGTATTTT.

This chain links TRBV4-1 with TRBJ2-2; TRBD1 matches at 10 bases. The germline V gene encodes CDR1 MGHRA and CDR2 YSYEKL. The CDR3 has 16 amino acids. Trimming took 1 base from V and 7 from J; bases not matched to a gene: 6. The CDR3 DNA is TGCGCCAGCAGCCAAGGCGGGACAGGGGAAGGCGGGGAGCTGTTTTTT. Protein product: CASSQGGTGEGGELFF.

CDR3 amino acids: CASSDLVRGIYEQYF. DNA for the CDR3: TGTGCCAGCAGTGACCTCGTCAGGGGGATTTACGAGCAGTACTTC. The rearrangement links TRBV6-1 to TRBJ2-7; 7 positions agree with TRBD1. The CDR3 loop spans 15 amino acids. Germline V gene sequence: CDR1 MNHNS, CDR2 SASEGT. V lost 3 bases and J lost 4; bases outside the gene matches: 9.

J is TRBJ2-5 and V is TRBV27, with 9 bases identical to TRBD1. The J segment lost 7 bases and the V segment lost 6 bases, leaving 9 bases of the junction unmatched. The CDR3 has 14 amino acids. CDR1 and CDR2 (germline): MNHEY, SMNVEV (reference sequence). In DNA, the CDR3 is TGTGCCAGCAGACTACAGGGGGCGCAGGGGACCCAGTACTTC. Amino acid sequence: CASRLQGAQGTQYF.

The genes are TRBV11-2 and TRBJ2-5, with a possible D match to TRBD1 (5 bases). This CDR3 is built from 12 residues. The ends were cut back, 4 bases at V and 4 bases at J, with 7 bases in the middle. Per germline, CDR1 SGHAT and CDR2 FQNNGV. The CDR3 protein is CASSSDRETQYF. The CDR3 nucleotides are TGTGCCAGCAGCTCCGACAGAGAGACCCAGTACTTC.